Described below is a single T cell receptor beta chain sequence and its context. This sample was taken from a study of long-term antiretroviral therapy in people with HIV. CDR1 and CDR2 from the germline V gene are SNHLY and FYNNEI. The V end lost 6 bases, the J end lost 8 bases, and 19 bases lay between the germline ends. The CDR3 has 14 amino acids. They ran version v3.0 of the immunoSEQ assay at survey level. TCRdb's table, derived via immunoSEQ multiplex PCR, lists solely in-frame clones and lacks some. The repertoire consists of approximately 20,000 clones, with 80% occurring once and the leading ten covering about 11%.

This chain joins TRBV2 and TRBJ1-2; no clear D. The sample was unsorted PBMCs, taken 0.2 years after starting antiretroviral therapy. The clonotype originates from a middle-aged woman with HIV. This CDR3 is CASSLELGMKGYTF. DNA for the CDR3: TGTGCCAGCAGCCTTGAGCTGGGAATGAAGGGCTACACCTTC.